These T cell receptor beta chains were read from a single sample in a study of T cells in Graves' hyperthyroidism and ophthalmopathy. TCRdb re-called the multiplex PCR reads with MiXCR, one entry per CDR3 protein. The sample has under 600,000 distinct CDR3 sequences, approximately 15% seen once; the top ten hold roughly 3%. Input material: blood. These TCRs come from a woman in her 40s with Graves' ophthalmopathy. Both conserved end residues are part of each CDR3. Fields, in order: CDR3 DNA, CDR3 protein, clone size, D gene, J gene, V gene. The D gene is left open where the match is weak. The size of a clone is reported for some rows only, either as once, few or many, or as a class for expanded clones.

TGCAGTGCTCAAACTGTGGCGGGGCCACAGGACTACGAGCAGTACTTC	CSAQTVAGPQDYEQYF	many	NA	TRBJ2-7	TRBV20-1
TGTGCCAGCAGCTTAGATACTGGGGCCTATCGCTACACCTTC	CASSLDTGAYRYTF	many	NA	TRBJ1-2	TRBV11-2
TGCAGTGCTAGTATGGGTGCTCCCGATCAGCCCCAGCATTTT	CSASMGAPDQPQHF	few	NA	TRBJ1-5	TRBV20-1
TGCAGCGTTGAAGGGACAGGGGCGGACACTGAAGCTTTCTTT	CSVEGTGADTEAFF	few	TRBD1	TRBJ1-1	TRBV29-1
TGTGCCAGCAGCGAAAGACAGGGGCTGAGTGGGGAAAAACTGTTTTTT	CASSERQGLSGEKLFF	many	TRBD1	TRBJ1-4	TRBV3-1
TGTGCCAGCAGTGAAGGAGCCGGACTTCTGGAGACCCAGTACTTC	CASSEGAGLLETQYF	many	NA	TRBJ2-5	TRBV6-1
TGTGCCAGCAGAGACCTTCGGACAGTAGGAAACACCATATATTTT	CASRDLRTVGNTIYF	NA	NA	TRBJ1-3	TRBV2
TGCAGTGCTAGATACTCCGGGACTAGCGAGTGGAGTGAGCAGTTCTTC	CSARYSGTSEWSEQFF	many	TRBD2	TRBJ2-1	TRBV20-1
TGCAGTGCTACTGGACTAGCGGAGCCCCACAGGAGCTCCTACAATGAGCAGTTCTTC	CSATGLAEPHRSSYNEQFF	many	TRBD2	TRBJ2-1	TRBV20-1
TGCGCCAGCAGCTTGTTGACCGGGACAGATCAAGAGACCCAGTACTTC	CASSLLTGTDQETQYF	NA	TRBD1	TRBJ2-5	TRBV5-1
TGTGCCAGGAGCGACGGGACAGGGGTTAAAAGGACAGATACGCAGTATTTT	CARSDGTGVKRTDTQYF	many	TRBD1	TRBJ2-3	TRBV2
TGTGCCTGGAGTCTCATAGAGAACACTGAAGCTTTCTTT	CAWSLIENTEAFF	many	NA	TRBJ1-1	TRBV30
TGTGCCAGCAGCTCCCTTAGATGGGGGGGGGGAAGGAGAAACACTGAAGCTTTCTTT	CASSSLRWGGGRRNTEAFF	few	NA	TRBJ1-1	TRBV11-2
TGCGCCAGCAGCCAAGTGCCGCAGGGCCCCAATCAGCCCCAGCATTTT	CASSQVPQGPNQPQHF	few	NA	TRBJ1-5	TRBV4-1
TGTGCCAGCAAGGGACAGCATAATGAAAAACTGTTTTTT	CASKGQHNEKLFF	few	TRBD1	TRBJ1-4	TRBV9
TGTGCCAGCAGCTTAGATGAGGGACTGAGAATCTACGAGCAGTACTTC	CASSLDEGLRIYEQYF	few	NA	TRBJ2-7	TRBV11-2
TGTGCCAGCAGTTTGATCAGGGAAGGCAATGAGCAGTTCTTC	CASSLIREGNEQFF	medium-sized	NA	TRBJ2-1	TRBV28
TGTGCCAGCAGTGAAGCATCAGAGTTGAATCAGCCCCAGCATTTT	CASSEASELNQPQHF	NA	NA	TRBJ1-5	TRBV2
TGTGCTAGTGGCCCTGCGATCGACTTGGCCGGGGAGCTGTTTTTT	CASGPAIDLAGELFF	NA	NA	TRBJ2-2	TRBV12-5
TGTGCCAGCACCGAAGGGGGGGGACTCACGGTCGTTCAGTACTTC	CASTEGGGLTVVQYF	few	NA	TRBJ2-4	TRBV12-3/TRBV12-4